Listed below are T cell receptor beta chains from one sample, sequenced in a study of shared clonotypes between healthy human individuals. Method: immunoSEQ multiplex PCR; TCRdb's copy keeps in-frame clones and lacks some. The sample gives fewer than 850,000 clones, 72% of which show up once; approximately 2% is in the top ten. Sequenced material: memory CD4+ T cells sorted from blood. All receptors come from a woman aged 30 to 39 in good health. CDR3s include the opening cysteine and the closing phenylalanine or tryptophan. D genes are given only for firm matches. The size field is filled for only some rows; it gives once, few, many or a size class.

d_call: TRBD1; j_call: TRBJ1-1; v_call: TRBV18; clone_size: -; cdr3_aa: CASSPRDRGGAFF; cdr3_nt: TGTGCCAGCTCACCACGGGACAGGGGTGGAGCTTTCTTT
d_call: TRBD1; j_call: TRBJ2-7; v_call: TRBV5-3; clone_size: -; cdr3_aa: CARQRSGTGNEQYF; cdr3_nt: TGTGCCAGACAACGCTCCGGGACAGGGAACGAGCAGTACTTC
d_call: -; j_call: TRBJ2-7; v_call: TRBV7-9; clone_size: -; cdr3_aa: CASSLSPSYEQYF; cdr3_nt: TGTGCCAGCAGCTTATCCCCCTCCTACGAGCAGTACTTC
d_call: TRBD1; j_call: TRBJ1-5; v_call: TRBV2; clone_size: -; cdr3_aa: CASSDRGYRNQPQHF; cdr3_nt: TGTGCCAGCAGTGACAGGGGGTATCGCAATCAGCCCCAGCATTTT
d_call: -; j_call: TRBJ2-7; v_call: TRBV6-1; clone_size: once; cdr3_aa: CASSEAMTRSYEQYF; cdr3_nt: TGTGCCAGCAGTGAAGCAATGACCCGGTCCTACGAGCAGTACTTC
d_call: -; j_call: TRBJ1-2; v_call: TRBV19; clone_size: -; cdr3_aa: CASSILQGGYGGYTF; cdr3_nt: TGTGCCAGTAGTATCTTACAGGGAGGATACGGTGGCTACACCTTC
d_call: -; j_call: TRBJ2-7; v_call: TRBV28; clone_size: -; cdr3_aa: CAARASTYEQYF; cdr3_nt: TGTGCCGCCCGGGCCTCAACTTACGAGCAGTACTTC
d_call: TRBD1; j_call: TRBJ1-2; v_call: TRBV18; clone_size: -; cdr3_aa: CASSQRQGEDILYGYTF; cdr3_nt: TGTGCCAGCTCACAACGACAGGGGGAAGATATCCTCTATGGCTACACCTTC
d_call: -; j_call: TRBJ1-1; v_call: TRBV28; clone_size: -; cdr3_aa: CASSQERTEAFF; cdr3_nt: TGTGCCAGCAGCCAGGAGCGGACTGAAGCTTTCTTT
d_call: TRBD1; j_call: TRBJ1-2; v_call: TRBV5-1; clone_size: few; cdr3_aa: CASSSVTGLDGYTF; cdr3_nt: TGCGCCAGCAGCTCGGTGACAGGGCTTGATGGCTACACCTTC
d_call: TRBD2; j_call: TRBJ2-2; v_call: TRBV7-2; clone_size: -; cdr3_aa: CASSFYLAGEGELFF; cdr3_nt: TGTGCCAGCAGCTTTTATCTAGCGGGAGAGGGGGAGCTGTTTTTT
d_call: -; j_call: TRBJ2-7; v_call: TRBV29-1; clone_size: -; cdr3_aa: CSVATGPYEQYF; cdr3_nt: TGCAGCGTTGCCACAGGGCCCTACGAGCAGTACTTC
d_call: -; j_call: TRBJ2-3; v_call: TRBV6-1; clone_size: many; cdr3_aa: CASNGLDGTDTQYF; cdr3_nt: TGTGCCAGCAATGGATTGGATGGAACAGATACGCAGTATTTT
d_call: -; j_call: TRBJ2-5; v_call: TRBV30; clone_size: -; cdr3_aa: CAWGGQFLQETQYF; cdr3_nt: TGTGCCTGGGGGGGGCAGTTTCTCCAAGAGACCCAGTACTTC
d_call: TRBD2; j_call: TRBJ2-7; v_call: TRBV5-4; clone_size: -; cdr3_aa: CASSLGTSGRSSYEQYF; cdr3_nt: TGTGCCAGCAGCTTGGGGACTAGCGGGAGGAGCTCCTACGAGCAGTACTTC
d_call: TRBD1; j_call: TRBJ2-5; v_call: TRBV5-4; clone_size: -; cdr3_aa: CASSGGRDRGKETQYF; cdr3_nt: TGTGCCAGCAGCGGTGGACGGGACAGGGGAAAAGAGACCCAGTACTTC
d_call: -; j_call: TRBJ1-1; v_call: TRBV28; clone_size: -; cdr3_aa: CASSLWAAGQAFF; cdr3_nt: TGTGCCAGCAGTTTATGGGCAGCGGGGCAAGCTTTCTTT
d_call: -; j_call: TRBJ1-1; v_call: TRBV6-1; clone_size: -; cdr3_aa: CASSLHQLNTEAFF; cdr3_nt: TGTGCCAGCAGTCTCCACCAGCTGAACACTGAAGCTTTCTTT
d_call: -; j_call: TRBJ2-1; v_call: TRBV5-6; clone_size: -; cdr3_aa: CASSFWLGAYNEQFF; cdr3_nt: TGTGCCAGCAGCTTTTGGCTAGGGGCCTACAATGAGCAGTTCTTC
d_call: TRBD1; j_call: TRBJ2-3; v_call: TRBV5-1; clone_size: -; cdr3_aa: CASSTQGARSDTQYF; cdr3_nt: TGCGCCAGCAGCACACAGGGGGCAAGGTCAGATACGCAGTATTTT
d_call: -; j_call: TRBJ1-2; v_call: TRBV28; clone_size: once; cdr3_aa: CASSFSADYGYTF; cdr3_nt: TGTGCCAGCAGTTTTTCTGCCGACTATGGCTACACCTTC
d_call: -; j_call: TRBJ2-2; v_call: TRBV9; clone_size: -; cdr3_aa: CASSSYSAANTGELFF; cdr3_nt: TGTGCCAGCAGCAGTTATAGCGCGGCGAACACCGGGGAGCTGTTTTTT